The 23 T cell receptor beta chains below all came from one sample that was sequenced in a study of OX40 agonist ivuxolimab in advanced cancers. Repertoires were generated with immunoSEQ multiplex PCR, while TCRdb's copy carries only in-frame clones and drops some. The sample holds about 56,000 clones, about 83% seen once. Sequencing was performed on CD4+ or CD8+ T cells sorted from blood, taken in a trial of the OX40 agonist ivuxolimab. These TCRs come from an adult with an advanced solid tumor such as melanoma, head and neck, liver or kidney cancer.

The chain joins TRBV28 to TRBJ1-1; 10 positions match TRBD1. Trimming removed 2 bases from V and 7 bases from J; junction bases left unmatched: 7. Germline V lookup: CDR1 MDHEN, CDR2 SYDVKM. The CDR3 consists of 15 residues. CDR3 residues: CASSLRGQGGFEAFF. The CDR3 DNA is TGTGCCAGCAGTTTAAGAGGACAGGGGGGGTTTGAAGCTTTCTTT.

V is TRBV27 and J is TRBJ2-7; 10 nucleotides match TRBD2. Germline CDR1 reads MNHEY; CDR2 reads SMNVEV (reference sequence). The CDR3 is 13 residues long. After removal of 10 bases from V and 4 bases from J, the junction contained 7 bases not matched to a gene. Written as DNA, the CDR3 is TGTGCCACCCGGACTAGCGGACTGTACGAGCAGTACTTC. Translated: CATRTSGLYEQYF.

The V and J genes are TRBV28 and TRBJ2-1; a weak D match, TRBD2 (6 bases). Germline CDR1 reads MDHEN; CDR2 reads SYDVKM. Trimming removed 6 bases from V and 6 bases from J, with 18 bases in between. The CDR3 sequence is 15 residues long. This chain's CDR3 is CASSTPGLGSNEQFF. The CDR3 DNA sequence: TGTGCCAGCAGCACGCCGGGACTGGGGAGCAATGAGCAGTTCTTC.

This chain connects TRBV6-6 to TRBJ1-2; D is unresolved. The CDR3 is 11 amino acids. The ends were cut back, 6 bases at V and 8 bases at J, with 10 bases in the middle. Germline V gives CDR1 MNHNY, CDR2 SVGAGI (reference sequence). The chain's CDR3 is CASSLESGYTF. Here the CDR3 DNA reads TGTGCCAGCAGCCTTGAGAGCGGCTACACCTTC.

The chain joins TRBV5-1 to TRBJ2-1; D is unresolved. Trimming pared 3 bases from V and 4 bases from J, leaving 11 bases between. CDR3 length: 14 residues. Germline V gene data show CDR1 as SGHRS and CDR2 as YFSETQ. CDR3 sequence (DNA): TGCGCCAGCAGCTCGCCACCCTCTTACAATGAGCAGTTCTTC. Translation gives CASSSPPSYNEQFF.

The V gene is TRBV5-5, the J gene TRBJ1-2; 7 bases are shared with TRBD1. This CDR3 spans 13 amino acids. Trimming at V came to 4 bases and at J to 7 bases, leaving 7 bases not matched to a gene. Germline V gene data show CDR1 as SGHKS and CDR2 as YYEKEE (reference sequence). The CDR3 sequence is CASSEQGLRGYTF. CDR3 sequence (DNA): TGTGCCAGCAGCGAACAGGGGCTCCGTGGCTACACCTTC.

The V gene is TRBV10-3, the J gene TRBJ2-3; TRBD2 aligns across 9 bases. The CDR3 extends over 16 amino acids. Germline values: CDR1 ENHRY, CDR2 SYGVKD. The junction had 10 bases not matched to a gene; V was cut back by 5 bases and J by 4 bases. The CDR3: CAISSGGGRGPDTQYF. The CDR3 coding sequence is TGTGCCATCAGTTCAGGAGGCGGGAGGGGCCCAGATACGCAGTATTTT.

J is TRBJ2-2 and V is TRBV11-2; D not resolved. The CDR3 has 15 amino acids. The germline V gene has CDR1 SGHAT and CDR2 FQNNGV. V lost 4 bases to trimming and J lost 0 bases, with 9 bases between them. This chain's CDR3 is CASSWSPTNTGELFF. In DNA, the CDR3 is TGTGCCAGCAGCTGGTCCCCTACGAACACCGGGGAGCTGTTTTTT.

The rearrangement uses TRBV28 and TRBJ1-4; unclear D gene. Between the trimmed V and J ends, which lost 4 bases and 7 bases, there was a span of 7 bases. This CDR3 is 12 amino acids long. Germline V gene lookup returns CDR1 MDHEN and CDR2 SYDVKM. CDR3 in DNA: TGTGCCAGCAGTTCCTTAAGTGAAAAACTGTTTTTT. Translated, it gives CASSSLSEKLFF.

The genes are TRBV11-2 and TRBJ2-7; 12 bases are shared with TRBD1. CDR3 size: 15 residues. Trimming removed 4 bases from V and 1 base from J; junction bases left unmatched: 2. Germline CDR1 SGHAT, CDR2 FQNNGV. The CDR3 nucleotides are TGTGCCAGCAGCTCGGGACAGGGGGCATCCTACGAGCAGTACTTC. It specifies CASSSGQGASYEQYF.

The rearrangement joins TRBV6-6 to TRBJ2-5, with 8 bases lining up with TRBD1. The CDR3 sequence is 14 residues long. Trimming took 4 bases from V and 3 from J; bases not matched to a gene: 4. Per the germline V gene, CDR1 is MNHNY and CDR2 is SVGAGI (reference sequence). The CDR3 coding sequence is TGTGCCAGCAGTTTAAACAGGGGGGAAGAGACCCAGTACTTC. Its protein product is CASSLNRGEETQYF.

The gene calls are TRBV7-2 and TRBJ1-4; TRBD1 is a possible D gene (6 bases). V gave up 5 bases and J gave up 5 bases, with 24 bases separating them. The CDR3 is made up of 18 amino acids. Germline values: CDR1 SGHTA, CDR2 FQGNSA. The DNA of the CDR3 is TGTGCCAGCAGCCCATTCCATCAGGGGATGAACCCCAATGAAAAACTGTTTTTT. It encodes CASSPFHQGMNPNEKLFF.

The rearrangement joins TRBV7-9 to TRBJ2-3; D is ambiguous. V lost 0 bases to trimming and J lost 8 bases, with 6 bases between them. CDR3 length: 12 amino acids. Looked up from germline, CDR1 is SEHNR and CDR2 is FQNEAQ (reference sequence). The CDR3 spells CASSLAGSTQYF. Here the CDR3 DNA reads TGTGCCAGCAGCTTAGCGGGTAGTACGCAGTATTTT.

The genes are TRBV11-2 and TRBJ2-1; D is uncertain. Germline V lookup: CDR1 SGHAT, CDR2 FQNNGV. The CDR3 spans 14 residues. V dropped 2 bases and J dropped 5 bases, with 10 bases sitting between them. The CDR3 reads CASSLRAANNEQFF. CDR3 coding DNA: TGTGCCAGCAGCTTACGCGCAGCAAACAATGAGCAGTTCTTC.

The genes are TRBV28 and TRBJ1-1, with D unresolved. The ends were cut back, 3 bases at V and 7 bases at J, with 6 bases in the middle. The CDR3 consists of 11 residues. CDR1 and CDR2 from the germline V gene are MDHEN and SYDVKM. The CDR3 DNA sequence: TGTGCCAGCAGTTTTGTCAATGAAGCTTTCTTT. This gives the protein CASSFVNEAFF.

The gene calls are TRBV28 and TRBJ2-3; 7 bases are a match to TRBD2. Germline CDR1 and CDR2: MDHEN and SYDVKM. V lost 6 bases and J lost 3; bases outside the gene matches: 9. The CDR3 spans 15 residues. CDR3 loop: CASSLAGDSTDTQYF. The CDR3 DNA sequence: TGTGCCAGCAGCCTGGCGGGGGATTCGACAGATACGCAGTATTTT.

J is TRBJ1-2 and V is TRBV9; 7 bases line up with TRBD1. V dropped 0 bases and J dropped 7; count of bases not matched to a gene: 9. CDR3 length: 15 residues. Looked up from germline, CDR1 is SGDLS and CDR2 is YYNGEE. CDR3 DNA sequence: TGTGCCAGCAGCGTAGAGAACACAGGGGTTGGTGGCTACACCTTC. Its translation: CASSVENTGVGGYTF.

The CDR3 loop is CAISRTGDNSPLHF. The CDR3 DNA sequence: TGTGCCATCAGCCGGACGGGAGATAATTCACCCCTCCACTTT. The rearrangement uses TRBV10-3 and TRBJ1-6; D remains unclear. Between the trimmed V and J ends, which lost 6 bases and 5 bases, there was a span of 11 bases. CDR1 ENHRY and CDR2 SYGVKD come from the germline V gene. This CDR3 has 14 amino acids.

V usage is TRBV28 and J usage is TRBJ1-3; unclear D gene. With 8 bases removed from V and 0 bases from J, the gap between germline ends came to 20 bases. Germline V gene sequence: CDR1 MDHEN, CDR2 SYDVKM. This CDR3 has 17 residues. The CDR3 loop reads CASLPPPGPHSGNTIYF. CDR3 bases: TGTGCCAGCCTCCCTCCCCCGGGCCCCCACTCTGGAAACACCATATATTTT.

V is TRBV5-6 and J is TRBJ1-6; the match to TRBD1 covers 10 bases. There are 16 residues in the CDR3. Germline loops: CDR1 SGHDT, CDR2 YYEEEE. The trim removed 4 bases at V and 6 bases at J, leaving 7 bases unmatched. Here the CDR3 reads CASSPWTGGGNSPLHF. CDR3 nucleotides: TGTGCCAGCAGCCCCTGGACAGGGGGAGGTAATTCACCCCTCCACTTT. Together with reference TRBV5-6 and TRBJ1-6, the CDR3 gives the full variable domain: DAGVTQSPTHLIKTRGQQVTLRCSPKSGHDTVSWYQQALGQGPQFIFQYYEEEERQRGNFPDRFSGHQFPNYSSELNVNALLLGDSALYLCASSPWTGGGNSPLHFGNGTRLTVT.

The genes are TRBV10-1 and TRBJ2-1; the match to TRBD2 covers 14 bases. V was clipped by 3 bases and J by 6 bases; unmatched bases: 7. This CDR3 has 17 amino acids. CDR1 and CDR2 (germline): WNHNN, SYGVQD (reference sequence). CDR3 nucleotide sequence: TGCGCCAGCAGTGATGGGACTAGCGGGAGTTCGGGCAATGAGCAGTTCTTC. Its protein is CASSDGTSGSSGNEQFF.

The rearrangement uses TRBV28 and TRBJ1-5; TRBD1 might be the D (5 bases). V was shortened by 5 bases and J by 0 bases, with 11 bases between the two germline ends. The CDR3 consists of 15 residues. Per germline, CDR1 MDHEN and CDR2 SYDVKM. In DNA form, the CDR3 reads TGTGCCAGCAGTCGGACACAGTTTAGCAATCAGCCCCAGCATTTT. Protein sequence: CASSRTQFSNQPQHF.

The J gene is TRBJ1-3, the V gene TRBV6-5; D uncertain. Germline V CDR1 and CDR2: MNHEY, SVGAGI. The CDR3 runs 15 residues. The V gene lost 0 bases and the J gene lost 0 bases, with 6 bases spanning the gap. CDR3 DNA: TGTGCCAGCAGTTACTCGGGAAGCTCTGGAAACACCATATATTTT. Translating gives CASSYSGSSGNTIYF.